Each of the 20 T cell receptor beta chains below was sequenced from the same sample in a study of blood T cell repertoires in COVID-19. The table came from immunoSEQ multiplex PCR; TCRdb's copy has only in-frame clones and leaves some out. Among 150,000 to 180,000 clones listed, nearly 80% were seen once. Sequences were obtained from peripheral blood. Receptors originate from a man older than 75 with acute or convalescent COVID-19.

V and J are TRBV19 and TRBJ2-1; 8 positions match TRBD1. V lost 10 bases, J lost 0 bases, and 5 bases stayed unmatched. The germline CDR1 and CDR2 sequences are LNHDA and SQIVND (reference sequence). The CDR3 spans 14 residues. CDR3 sequence: CATRTGSSYNEQFF. The CDR3 DNA sequence: TGTGCCACTCGGACAGGGAGCTCCTACAATGAGCAGTTCTTC. Using reference TRBV19 and TRBJ2-1 for the parts outside the CDR3, the full variable domain is DGGITQSPKYLFRKEGQNVTLSCEQNLNHDAMYWYRQDPGQGLRLIYYSQIVNDFQKGDIAEGYSVSREKKESFPLTVTSAQKNPTAFYLCATRTGSSYNEQFFGPGTRLTVL.

The chain employs TRBV5-6 and TRBJ2-5, with TRBD2 matching over 8 bases. J gave up 7 bases and V 4 bases, and 12 bases lay outside the gene matches. The CDR3 runs 15 residues. The germline CDR1 and CDR2 sequences are SGHDT and YYEEEE. The CDR3: CASSPPGGVGGTQYF. In DNA form, the CDR3 reads TGTGCCAGCAGCCCCCCGGGGGGGGTTGGGGGGACCCAGTACTTC.

This sequence joins TRBV19 and TRBJ2-3; 9 bases line up with TRBD1. This CDR3 is 14 amino acids long. Germline CDR1 and CDR2: LNHDA and SQIVND (reference sequence). Losses at the gene ends were 3 bases for V and 14 bases for J; bases not matched to a gene: 12. The CDR3 is CASSIGQGLRVRYF. DNA of the CDR3: TGTGCCAGTAGTATTGGACAGGGGTTAAGAGTCCGGTATTTT.

This chain joins TRBV7-9 and TRBJ1-1; D possibly corresponds to TRBD1 (6 bases). The CDR3 totals 17 residues. Germline assignment: CDR1 SEHNR and CDR2 FQNEAQ (reference sequence). Trimming pared 5 bases from V and 3 bases from J, leaving 22 bases between. The CDR3 reads CASSPDRGASRDTEAFF. CDR3 DNA: TGTGCCAGCAGCCCCGATCGGGGGGCGAGTCGGGACACTGAAGCTTTCTTT. The entire variable domain, with the rest obtained from reference TRBV7-9 and TRBJ1-1, is as follows: DTGVSQNPRHKITKRGQNVTFRCDPISEHNRLYWYRQTLGQGPEFLTYFQNEAQLEKSRLLSDRFSAERPKGSFSTLEIQRTEQGDSAMYLCASSPDRGASRDTEAFFGQGTRLTVV.

J is TRBJ2-7 and V is TRBV11-3; D might be TRBD1 (5 bases). V lost 5 bases, J lost 4 bases, and 18 bases lay in between. CDR1 and CDR2 (germline): SGHNT, YENEEA. The CDR3 totals 15 residues. The CDR3 coding sequence is TGTGCCAGCAGCCGTCTGGGGCTAGAATTGTACGAGCAGTACTTC. Its translation is CASSRLGLELYEQYF.

The chain has TRBV18 and TRBJ1-5, with 7 bases fitting TRBD1. This CDR3 has 16 residues. The germline V gene has CDR1 KGHSH and CDR2 LQKENI. Trimming took 1 base from V and 6 from J; bases not matched to a gene: 9. CDR3 in amino acids: CASSPREGGFSQPQHF. CDR3 nucleotide sequence: TGTGCCAGCTCACCACGTGAAGGGGGCTTCAGTCAGCCCCAGCATTTT.

The chain links TRBV28 to TRBJ1-1, with D perhaps matching TRBD1 (5 bases). The V end lost 10 bases, the J end lost 0 bases, and 9 bases lay between the germline ends. The germline CDR1 and CDR2 sequences are MDHEN and SYDVKM. The length of the CDR3 is 12 residues. The DNA of the CDR3 is TGTGCCACCCTGACAGTGAACACTGAAGCTTTCTTT. This encodes CATLTVNTEAFF.

This CDR3 reads CASGSTVGGYEQFF. The CDR3 nucleotides are TGCGCCAGCGGGTCGACTGTCGGGGGTTATGAGCAGTTCTTC. V usage is TRBV10-1 and J usage is TRBJ2-1; maybe TRBD2 (6 bases). The germline V gene encodes CDR1 WNHNN and CDR2 SYGVQD (reference sequence). The CDR3 contains 14 residues. Deletions cut 8 bases from V and 8 bases from J, with 19 bases between.

V and J are TRBV30 and TRBJ2-7; the D gene is possibly TRBD1 (5 bases). The CDR3 covers 13 residues. Between the trimmed V and J ends, which lost 3 bases and 1 base, there was a span of 10 bases. Germline assignment: CDR1 GTSNPN and CDR2 SVGIG (reference sequence). The CDR3 region has the DNA TGTGCCTGGAGGGGGCACGAATCCTACGAGCAGTACTTC. The encoded protein is CAWRGHESYEQYF.

The chain is built from TRBV19 and TRBJ1-1; a weak D match, TRBD1 (5 bases). V lost 0 bases to trimming and J lost 6 bases, with 8 bases between them. CDR3 length: 13 residues. CDR1 and CDR2 from the germline V gene are LNHDA and SQIVND (reference sequence). This CDR3 is CASSIDRVAEAFF. In DNA, the CDR3 is TGTGCCAGTAGTATAGACAGGGTCGCTGAAGCTTTCTTT.

The chain uses TRBV12-3 or TRBV12-4 and TRBJ2-7; TRBD1 matches at 9 bases. Losses at the gene ends were 6 bases for V and 3 bases for J; bases not matched to a gene: 3. This CDR3 is 13 amino acids long. The CDR3 here is CASRRQGVYEQYF. The CDR3 region has the DNA TGTGCCAGCAGGCGACAGGGGGTCTACGAGCAGTACTTC.

The rearrangement joins TRBV7-9 to TRBJ2-2, with TRBD2 matching 7 bases. Germline CDR1 SEHNR, CDR2 FQNEAQ (reference sequence). CDR3 size: 13 residues. Germline trimming cut 3 bases from V and 7 bases from J; bases unmatched to any gene: 2. CDR3 coding DNA: TGTGCCAGCAGCTTGAGGACTAGCGGGGAGCTGTTTTTT. Residues: CASSLRTSGELFF.

The gene calls are TRBV4-3 and TRBJ1-4, with D perhaps matching TRBD1 (6 bases). Trimming left V 0 bases short and J 8 bases short, with 13 bases between. The germline gives CDR1 LGHNA, CDR2 YSLEER. This CDR3 has 15 residues. CDR3 DNA: TGCGCCAGCAGCCAAGATCGCAGGGGAATCGAAAAACTGTTTTTT. Translation: CASSQDRRGIEKLFF.

This clone was detected only a few times. This chain uses TRBV28 with TRBJ1-1; D ambiguous. V shed 3 bases and J shed 0 bases, with 8 bases lying between them. This CDR3 has 14 residues. The V gene's germline CDR1 is MDHEN and CDR2 SYDVKM. The CDR3 DNA sequence: TGTGCCAGCAGTTTGGCACCGTTGAACACTGAAGCTTTCTTT. Encoded protein: CASSLAPLNTEAFF.

This chain uses TRBV27 with TRBJ1-4; a weak D match, TRBD1 (5 bases). Trimming left V 6 bases short and J 7 bases short, with 18 bases between. The CDR3 has 15 residues. Germline V gives CDR1 MNHEY, CDR2 SMNVEV (reference sequence). The DNA of the CDR3 is TGTGCCAGCAGCCTTCGGACACCTATCCTTGAAAAACTGTTTTTT. This encodes CASSLRTPILEKLFF. The full variable domain, its missing parts supplied by reference TRBV27 and TRBJ1-4, is EAQVTQNPRYLITVTGKKLTVTCSQNMNHEYMSWYRQDPGLGLRQIYYSMNVEVTDKGDVPEGYKVSRKEKRNFPLILESPSPNQTSLYFCASSLRTPILEKLFFGSGTQLSVL.

The CDR3 DNA is TGCGCCAGCAGCGCACAGGGGTTCACAGATACGCAGTATTTT. This sequence encodes CASSAQGFTDTQYF. This chain links TRBV5-1 with TRBJ2-3; TRBD1 agrees at 7 bases. Germline CDR1 reads SGHRS; CDR2 reads YFSETQ. The CDR3 runs 14 residues. Unmatched junction bases numbered 4, after V lost 4 bases and J lost 2 bases.

For the CDR3, the DNA is TGTGCCTGGAGTGCTCTGGTGGGCGCCGGGGAGCTGTTTTTT. This codes for CAWSALVGAGELFF. The genes are TRBV30 and TRBJ2-2; D is uncertain. The CDR3 is made up of 14 amino acids. From germline, CDR1 is GTSNPN and CDR2 SVGIG (reference sequence). V was cut by 1 base and J by 6 bases, with 12 bases left in between. Supplemented by reference TRBV30 and TRBJ2-2, the full variable domain reads SQTIHQWPATLVQPVGSPLSLECTVEGTSNPNLYWYRQAAGRGLQLLFYSVGIGQISSEVPQNLSASRPQDRQFILSSKKLLLSDSGFYLCAWSALVGAGELFFGEGSRLTVL.

The V gene is TRBV7-2, the J gene TRBJ1-5, with D perhaps TRBD1 (6 bases). CDR3 size: 16 residues. Per germline, CDR1 SGHTA and CDR2 FQGNSA. The V and J ends lost 6 bases and 4 bases respectively, with 19 bases between them. CDR3 sequence reads: CASSAPGHRRNQPQHF. The CDR3 nucleotides are TGTGCCAGCAGTGCCCCGGGACACCGACGGAATCAGCCCCAGCATTTT.

This clone was picked up one time. The rearrangement links TRBV4-2 to TRBJ1-1, with D hard to call. The CDR3 runs to 16 residues. Germline lookup yields CDR1 LGHNA and CDR2 YNFKEQ. The V end lost 1 base, the J end lost 3 bases, and 15 bases lay between the germline ends. CDR3 amino acids: CASSQVSGIGDTEAFF. The DNA for the CDR3 is TGTGCCAGCAGCCAAGTATCCGGGATCGGGGACACTGAAGCTTTCTTT.

The V call is TRBV5-5, the J call TRBJ2-5; 9 bases agree with TRBD2. This CDR3 region has 16 residues. Per the germline V gene, CDR1 is SGHKS and CDR2 is YYEKEE (reference sequence). The trim removed 0 bases at V and 5 bases at J, leaving 8 bases unmatched. In nucleotides, the CDR3 is TGTGCCAGCAGCTTGGCCCCTGCGGGGGGGCAGGAGACCCAGTACTTC. As protein: CASSLAPAGGQETQYF.